This is a list of T cell receptor beta chains from one sample in a study of T cell responses to AZD1222 COVID-19 vaccine. Generated by immunoSEQ multiplex PCR, the TCRdb table keeps only in-frame clones and is missing some. The data show 75,000 to 85,000 clones, 85% to 90% seen once. The starting material was peripheral blood, obtained 28 days after the second AZD1222 dose. These receptors originate from an adult who received the AZD1222 COVID-19 vaccine. CDR3s include the opening cysteine and the closing phenylalanine or tryptophan. The size entry is marked missing in some rows and otherwise reads once, few, many or a size class.

CDR3 length	V gene	clone size	J gene	CDR3 protein
13	TRBV6-2/TRBV6-3	-	TRBJ1-2	CASSPTGDYGYTF
15	TRBV19	-	TRBJ2-2	CASSISRGRTGELFF
15	TRBV2	-	TRBJ2-7	CASSSTSGSSYEQYF
12	TRBV28	-	TRBJ2-1	CASSLRINEQFF
14	TRBV20-1	few	TRBJ1-1	CSASRAGGNTEAFF
15	TRBV9	-	TRBJ1-4	CASSPRDSPLEKLFF
15	TRBV18	once	TRBJ1-1	CASSPQQGENTEAFF
11	TRBV28	few	TRBJ1-2	CASSRMGGYTF
14	TRBV14	once	TRBJ2-7	CASSHPRGPYEQYF
12	TRBV30	once	TRBJ1-2	CAWTVGNYGYTF
16	TRBV7-6	-	TRBJ2-3	CASSLDGTRYTDTQYF
15	TRBV18	-	TRBJ2-5	CASSPQGGNQETQYF
14	TRBV6-2/TRBV6-3	-	TRBJ2-4	CASSRTLAKNIQYF
12	TRBV2	-	TRBJ2-1	CASRFREYEQFF
19	TRBV27	-	TRBJ1-6	CASSLVGQIGSSYNSPLHF
17	TRBV5-4	-	TRBJ2-4	CASSGGLAGSAKNIQYF
9	TRBV30	-	TRBJ2-7	CAWMDEQYF
16	TRBV27	-	TRBJ1-6	CASSFPGETYNSPLHF
16	TRBV5-8	-	TRBJ1-3	CASNFQTAYSGNTIYF
13	TRBV30	-	TRBJ1-2	CAWSVDRDYGYTF
14	TRBV28	-	TRBJ1-5	CASSAQGSNQPQHF
15	TRBV4-1	few	TRBJ1-6	CASSQDRAGNSPLHF
15	TRBV15	-	TRBJ2-3	CATRDFRGEADTQYF
14	TRBV3-1/TRBV3-2	-	TRBJ1-1	CASSLGGLNTEAFF
15	TRBV2	-	TRBJ1-6	CASRLQGVSNSPLHF
15	TRBV7-3	once	TRBJ2-2	CASSPGTGNTGELFF
18	TRBV10-1	-	TRBJ2-4	CANEGLAGGVGAKNIQYF
14	TRBV7-2	-	TRBJ2-3	CASSLWTRTDTQYF
12	TRBV5-1	-	TRBJ2-1	CASRPQGDEQFF
16	TRBV4-2	-	TRBJ1-2	CASSQGERTGNYGYTF
14	TRBV6-1	-	TRBJ1-2	CASSEGWGQRGYTF
14	TRBV2	-	TRBJ1-2	CASSERRTNYGYTF
14	TRBV7-2	few	TRBJ1-1	CASSSGRGNTEAFF
18	TRBV7-8	once	TRBJ2-2	CASSLLLAGGRSTGELFF
15	TRBV7-3	-	TRBJ2-1	CASSPRLAGVNEQFF
13	TRBV5-1	-	TRBJ1-5	CASSFGGSQPQHF
15	TRBV4-1	-	TRBJ2-1	CASSQDSGISDEQFF
14	TRBV2	-	TRBJ1-5	CASSEDGRDQPQHF
13	TRBV6-5	-	TRBJ1-5	CATSLTKSKAQHF
15	TRBV5-5	-	TRBJ1-2	CASSPGLASNYGYTF
15	TRBV15	-	TRBJ1-5	CATSRDTRQGQPQHF
13	TRBV4-3	-	TRBJ1-1	CASSRDRGTEAFF
13	TRBV19	-	TRBJ2-3	CASSIPPADTQYF
14	TRBV4-1	-	TRBJ2-3	CASSLGQGGDTQYF
15	TRBV2	once	TRBJ2-7	CASRLRDSSSYEQYF
15	TRBV11-2	-	TRBJ1-6	CASSLAYGNNSPLHF
15	TRBV19	once	TRBJ1-6	CASRGGSSYNSPLHF
15	TRBV9	-	TRBJ2-3	CASSVGEGGTDTQYF